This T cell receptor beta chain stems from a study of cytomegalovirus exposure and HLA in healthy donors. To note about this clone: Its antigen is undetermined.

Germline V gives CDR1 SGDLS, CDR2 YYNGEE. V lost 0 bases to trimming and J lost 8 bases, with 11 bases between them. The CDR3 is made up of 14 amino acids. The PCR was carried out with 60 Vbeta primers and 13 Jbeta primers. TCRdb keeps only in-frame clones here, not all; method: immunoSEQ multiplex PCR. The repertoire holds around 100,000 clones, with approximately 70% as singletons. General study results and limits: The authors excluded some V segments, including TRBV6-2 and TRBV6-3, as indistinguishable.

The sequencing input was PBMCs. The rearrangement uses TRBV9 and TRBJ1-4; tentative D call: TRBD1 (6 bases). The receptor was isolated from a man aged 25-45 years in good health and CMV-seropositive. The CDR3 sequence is CASSVGGLQEKLFF. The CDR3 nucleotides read TGTGCCAGCAGCGTAGGGGGGCTCCAGGAAAAACTGTTTTTT.